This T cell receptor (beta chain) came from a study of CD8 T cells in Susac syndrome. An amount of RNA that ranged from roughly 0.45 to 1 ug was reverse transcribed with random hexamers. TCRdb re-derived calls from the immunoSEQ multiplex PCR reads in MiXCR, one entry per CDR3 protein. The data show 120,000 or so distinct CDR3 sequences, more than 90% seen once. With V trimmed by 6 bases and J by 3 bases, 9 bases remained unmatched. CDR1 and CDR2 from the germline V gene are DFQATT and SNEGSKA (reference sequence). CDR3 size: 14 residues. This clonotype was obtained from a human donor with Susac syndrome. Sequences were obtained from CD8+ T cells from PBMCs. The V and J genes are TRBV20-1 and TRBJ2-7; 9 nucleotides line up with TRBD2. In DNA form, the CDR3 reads TGCAGTGCCCATTCGGGACTAGCCGGCTACGAGCAGTACTTC. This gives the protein CSAHSGLAGYEQYF.